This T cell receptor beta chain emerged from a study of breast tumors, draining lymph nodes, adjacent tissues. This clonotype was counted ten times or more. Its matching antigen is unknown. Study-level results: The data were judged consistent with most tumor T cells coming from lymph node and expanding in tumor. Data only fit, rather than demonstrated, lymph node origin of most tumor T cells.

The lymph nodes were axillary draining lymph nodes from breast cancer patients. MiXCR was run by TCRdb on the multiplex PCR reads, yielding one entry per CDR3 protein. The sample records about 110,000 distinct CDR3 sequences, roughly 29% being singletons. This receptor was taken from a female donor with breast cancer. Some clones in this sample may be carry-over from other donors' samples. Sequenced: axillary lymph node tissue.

This chain's CDR3 is CASNTGEIGELFF. The CDR3 DNA follows: TGCGCCAGCAACACAGGGGAGATCGGGGAGCTGTTTTTT. The rearrangement uses TRBV10-2 and TRBJ2-2, with 7 bases lining up with TRBD1. There are 13 residues in the CDR3. After removal of 7 bases from V and 7 bases from J, the junction contained 6 bases not matched to a gene. Germline-derived CDR1 and CDR2 are WSHSY and SAAADI.